A selection of T cell receptor beta chains follows, all from one sample in a study of graft-versus-host responses after intestinal transplantation. Using immunoSEQ multiplex PCR, the repertoire was profiled, and TCRdb retains in-frame clones only, with some absent. Here the sample spans around 71,000 clones, about 94% being singletons. These TCRs' antigens remain unknown. Material: unstimulated CD8+ T cells sorted from spleen or lymph node cells, obtained before intestinal transplant. Receptor source: a human donor who received an intestinal transplant. Each CDR3 is given without its conserved first and last residue. Rows give clone size only sometimes, using once, few, many, or a class for an expanded clone.

j_call clone_size v_call cdr3_aa
TRBJ2-1 NA TRBV10-3 AISEPFRDSGDEQF
TRBJ2-3 NA TRBV6-1 ASSDARTSGYTDTQY
TRBJ2-7 NA TRBV27 ASSPGLASYEQY
TRBJ2-1 NA TRBV30 AWSVGRGSNEQF
TRBJ2-7 NA TRBV4-1 ASSLGGLNYEQY
TRBJ2-7 NA TRBV28 ASTVTGIGYEQY
TRBJ2-7 NA TRBV29-1 SVVIAGGPGDEQY
TRBJ1-6 once TRBV5-1 ASSLVGPGQGNSPLH
TRBJ2-5 NA TRBV19 ASSISSGWQETQY
TRBJ2-7 NA TRBV11-2 ASSLGRSYEQY
TRBJ2-1 NA TRBV7-6 ASSLGPGLAVPDNEQF
TRBJ1-2 NA TRBV6-1 ASRMGRNYGYT
TRBJ1-2 NA TRBV19 ASCIRTGNGYT
TRBJ2-5 NA TRBV9 ASGSWTGPNQETQY
TRBJ2-7 NA TRBV11-2 ASRPPGQEQQY
TRBJ1-1 NA TRBV7-9 ASSPKQGYKNTEAF
TRBJ1-5 NA TRBV27 ASSLRGAGQPQH
TRBJ2-3 NA TRBV7-7 ASSQGLAGSSTDTQY
TRBJ2-5 NA TRBV7-9 ASSFPSGTYQETQY
TRBJ2-5 NA TRBV6-5 ASSYVGLAEETQY
TRBJ1-6 NA TRBV11-2 ASSLGRTLRSLH
TRBJ2-7 NA TRBV27 ASSLSSSLGEQY
TRBJ2-3 NA TRBV2 ASSGTGIIPTDTQY
TRBJ2-7 NA TRBV29-1 SVEGQGYEQY
TRBJ2-2 NA TRBV6-4 ASSDSGTGELF
TRBJ2-5 once TRBV5-5 ASSLNSDSSGTQY
TRBJ1-1 NA TRBV10-1 ASSEDQGANTEAF
TRBJ2-7 NA TRBV14 ASSTRQGAYEQY
TRBJ1-3 few TRBV19 ASRRGAPGNTIY
TRBJ2-7 NA TRBV6-1 ASSESREGSYEQY
TRBJ2-2 NA TRBV30 AWSAMTPGTGELF